This entry features one T cell receptor beta chain sequence. Sequencing was performed with immunoSEQ multiplex PCR; in TCRdb, only in-frame clones are kept and a portion is missing. Altogether hundreds of thousands of clones are present, more than 80% being singletons, with the ten largest covering more than 0.8%. Participants were aged about 18 to 89 years, lived in around 22 US areas, and enrolled virtually. Clinical history reported by participants formed the basis on which cohorts were assigned. Recovered status applied to Cohort 3 donors who had two consecutive negative PCRs. It also applied to those with clearance or with symptom resolution. This CDR3 has 14 residues. The trim removed 2 bases at V and 7 bases at J, leaving 2 bases unmatched. The germline gives CDR1 MNHEY, CDR2 SVGEGT. The sample originates from a study of blood T cell repertoires in COVID-19. Study at large: Sample material is recorded as cDNA or gDNA derived from T cells, B-cell-depleted T cells, or PBMCs.

The sample comprised PBMCs or T cells enriched from blood (not recorded which). The genes are TRBV6-2 or TRBV6-3 and TRBJ1-6; 7 bases align to TRBD1. This clonotype was obtained from a man aged 18 to 35 who had recovered from COVID-19. CDR3 sequence reads: CASSYPDRNSPLHF. The CDR3 DNA reads as TGTGCCAGCAGTTACCCGGACAGGAATTCACCCCTCCACTTT.